These 4 T cell receptor beta chains originate from one sample sequenced in a study of blood T cell repertoires in COVID-19. The data were produced by immunoSEQ multiplex PCR, yet TCRdb's version contains in-frame clones alone and is incomplete. There are 250,000 to 350,000 clones in the sample; 80% to 90% occur only once, and more than 9% lies in the top ten. Material: PBMCs or T cells enriched from blood (not recorded which). The receptor source for this set is a woman under 30 who had recovered from COVID-19.

J is TRBJ2-1 and V is TRBV5-6; 7 bases are shared with TRBD2. CDR1 is SGHDT, CDR2 YYEEEE, per germline. V lost 4 bases to trimming and J lost 8 bases; unmatched junction nucleotides: 3. This CDR3 region has 12 residues. The CDR3 spells CASSRGVHEQFF. CDR3 nucleotides: TGTGCCAGCAGCCGGGGGGTCCATGAGCAGTTCTTC. The full variable domain, rest sourced from reference TRBV5-6 and TRBJ2-1, is DAGVTQSPTHLIKTRGQQVTLRCSPKSGHDTVSWYQQALGQGPQFIFQYYEEEERQRGNFPDRFSGHQFPNYSSELNVNALLLGDSALYLCASSRGVHEQFFGPGTRLTVL.

The chain links TRBV4-1 to TRBJ1-4, with no clear D. The CDR3 has 12 residues. Trimming stripped 5 bases from V and 5 bases from J, with 6 bases between. The germline V gene has CDR1 MGHRA and CDR2 YSYEKL. This chain's CDR3 is CASSSRNEKLFF. CDR3 DNA: TGCGCCAGCAGCTCCCGGAATGAAAAACTGTTTTTT.

This chain links TRBV15 with TRBJ2-1, with 11 bases aligning to TRBD1. Germline loops: CDR1 LNHNV, CDR2 YYDKDF (reference sequence). V shed 1 base and J 6 bases; nucleotides not matched to a gene: 5. The CDR3 runs to 16 residues. Here the CDR3 reads CATSRAHGTGGNEQFF. In nucleotides, the CDR3 is TGTGCCACCAGCAGAGCTCACGGGACAGGGGGCAATGAGCAGTTCTTC.

The chain carries TRBV5-1 and TRBJ1-6; D gene unclear. Germline CDR1 SGHRS, CDR2 YFSETQ. V was pared by 4 bases and J by 4 bases, with 21 bases between. This CDR3 comprises 18 residues. For the CDR3, the DNA is TGCGCCAGCAGCCCCCATGGAGGCGAATCTTTGTATAATTCACCCCTCCACTTT. Residues: CASSPHGGESLYNSPLHF.